This T cell receptor (beta chain) was identified during a study of tumor-infiltrating lymphocytes in primary liver carcinoma. In regard to this clonotype: Mismatch with germline at one junction end may stem from a read error.

A constant-region primer served to make TCR beta cDNA from about 0.45 ug total RNA. ARM-PCR, slightly modified, supplied the TCR beta libraries through three nested multiplex PCR rounds. The opening two PCR rounds, around 9 cycles each, paired TRBV1-TRBV30 forward primers with a C-beta reverse primer. TCRdb analysed the multiplex PCR reads with MiXCR anew, one entry per CDR3 protein. Here the sample spans tens of thousands of distinct CDR3 sequences, less than 85% being singletons. RNA and DNA were co-extracted from approximately 20-30 mg of unsorted bulk tissue. The CDR3 is 14 amino acids. Per the germline V gene, CDR1 is SEHNR and CDR2 is FQNEAQ (reference sequence).

The clonotype was recovered from a man aged 35 to 55 with primary liver carcinoma and hepatitis B virus infection. The rearrangement links TRBV7-9 to TRBJ2-1; D unresolved. The sequenced sample consisted of liver tumor tissue from sampling region 4. The subset here: tumor region T4, right-lateral pole. The CDR3 protein is CANSLPRPEHEQFF. As DNA, the CDR3 is TGTGCCAACAGCTTACCCAGACCGGAGCATGAGCAGTTCTTC.